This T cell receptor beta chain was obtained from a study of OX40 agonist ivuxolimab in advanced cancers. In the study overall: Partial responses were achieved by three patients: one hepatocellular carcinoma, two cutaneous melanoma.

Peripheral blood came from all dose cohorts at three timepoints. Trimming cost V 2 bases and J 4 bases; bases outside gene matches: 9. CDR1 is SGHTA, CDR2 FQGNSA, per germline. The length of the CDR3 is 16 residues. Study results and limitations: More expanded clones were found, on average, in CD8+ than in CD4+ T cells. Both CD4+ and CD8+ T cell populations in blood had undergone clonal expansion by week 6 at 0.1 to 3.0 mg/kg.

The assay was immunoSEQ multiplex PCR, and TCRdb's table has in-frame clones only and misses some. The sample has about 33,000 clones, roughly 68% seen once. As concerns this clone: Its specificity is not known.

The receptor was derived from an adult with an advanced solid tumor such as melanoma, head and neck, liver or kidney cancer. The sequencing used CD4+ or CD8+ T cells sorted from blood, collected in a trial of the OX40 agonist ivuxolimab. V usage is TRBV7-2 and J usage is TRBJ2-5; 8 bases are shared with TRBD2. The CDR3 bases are TGTGCCAGCAGCTTACTGGGACGGGGGGGAGGAGAGACCCAGTACTTC. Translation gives CASSLLGRGGGETQYF.